This record looks at one T cell receptor beta chain sequence and its context. This receptor's antigen is unknown. No clone much larger than this one lies a single base away; base qualities are absent. After around eleven days of culture, CD4+ T cells were isolated with the EasySep CD4+ T cell isolation kit. Two doses of either the BNT162b2 or the mRNA-1273 mRNA SARS-CoV-2 vaccine were administered to participants. Negative nucleocapsid antibody results before and after vaccination confirmed that the healthy vaccine recipients had no prior SARS-CoV-2 infection. Half of the culture medium was replaced with fresh IL-2-containing medium on days 3 and 7. Unless noted otherwise, every peptide stimulation condition was cultured in triplicate wells. Using Ficoll-Paque Plus gradient centrifugation, PBMC were separated from whole blood and then either used fresh or cryopreserved at -140C. The QIAamp micro DNA kit was used to extract genomic DNA from the cultured CD4+ T cells.

V is pruned by 4 bases and J by 3 bases, leaving 2 bases of the junction without a gene match. For CDR1 and CDR2, the germline V gene lists SNHLY and FYNNEI. Including cysteine and phenylalanine, the CDR3 has 13 amino acids. This entry keeps only the CDR3 DNA: 39 bases, framed from base 1. This specimen comes from a study of vaccination effects on CD4 cells after COVID-19 (dated by TCRdb to the early 2020s). General notes on the study: In the ViraFEST assay, PBMC were stimulated with viral peptide pools, and TCR sequencing was then used to find antigen-specific CD4+ T cell clonotypes based on their expansion. Post-vaccine samples across the study were collected a median of 72 days after the second dose, with a range of 14 to 241. Over 1.5 million PBMC per well were cultured with about 10 ug/ml peptides in IMDM containing roughly 5% human AB serum, approximately 9.1 IU/ml IL-2 and gentamicin. SARS-CoV-2 spike-specific CD4+ TCR repertoires were compared before and after mRNA vaccination in COVID-19 convalescent patients and in infection-naive vaccine recipients. Altogether, approximately 10 COVID-19 convalescent patients and a few SARS-CoV-2-naive healthy vaccine recipients made up the full study. In the study, cultures from other donors were sequenced using the Oncomine TCR Beta short-read assay on an Illumina iSeq 100. Overall results and qualifications from the work: Marked clonal contraction was observed in both infection-induced and vaccine-induced clones at late post-vaccination timepoints, consistent with waning T cell responses. Among healthy vaccine recipients, nearly all vaccine-induced clones were SARS-CoV-2 mono-reactive, and only 1 of 255 was cross-reactive with common cold coronaviruses. The study was limited by a small number of convalescent patients, and early post-infection timepoints were lacking.

The library relied on the immunoSEQ multiplex PCR assay. DNA from the cultured, isolated CD4+ T cells was subjected to TCR beta CDR3 sequencing. The published analysis was carried out like this. The analysis removed non-productive TCR sequences, trimmed reads to the CDR3 region, and retained only CDR3s that were 7 or more amino acids long. The MANAFEST web app was used to pick out antigen-specific clonotypes by comparing their expansion in peptide wells with that in reference cultures. To be called positive, a clone needed expansion at FDR<0.05 compared with the reference and with all other wells, an odds ratio greater than 5, and a frequency greater than 0.1% in two replicate wells. Clonotypes significantly expanded in SARS-CoV-2 spike wells and in at least one common cold coronavirus spike condition were defined as cross-reactive. CDR3 similarity was assessed by Levenshtein distance with the stringdist R package, and unrooted trees were built with ape in R 3.6.1. The table was pulled from immuneACCESS by TCRdb, which kept in-frame rearrangements only. Such tables lose some clones; where checked, under half of the loss comes from unresolved V genes, and the rest has no known cause. D and trimming were read from the DNA, whereas the V and J calls and clone size are those reported in that table. Recorded for this sample are 40,000 to 50,000 clones; around 70% of them occurred a single time. The ten largest clones capture roughly 9.7% of the sample.

The chain is encoded by TRBV2 joined to TRBJ1-2, with 7 bases in between that match TRBD1. Sequences were derived from CD4+ T cells from PBMCs cultured without peptide, sampled after COVID-19 vaccination. The clonotype was recovered from a human donor who received a COVID-19 vaccine. The CDR3 in this case is CASSAGQYYGYTF. The DNA is TGTGCCAGCAGTGCGGGACAGTACTATGGCTACACCTTC.